This T cell receptor beta chain originates from a study of blood T cell repertoires in COVID-19. Study overall: The cDNA or gDNA used as material had been derived from T cells, B-cell-depleted T cells, or PBMCs.

With V trimmed by 4 bases and J by 3 bases, 8 bases remained unmatched. The CDR3 spans 15 residues. The germline V gene encodes CDR1 MDHEN and CDR2 SYDVKM. TCRdb's table, derived via immunoSEQ multiplex PCR, lists solely in-frame clones and lacks some. The table lists 75,000 to 80,000 clones, 80% to 90% of them singletons. The chain uses TRBV28 and TRBJ2-5, with 7 positions matching TRBD1. The sample comprised peripheral blood. The sequence derives from a woman aged 55-70 years with acute or convalescent COVID-19. This CDR3 reads CASSSLGQMKETQYF. CDR3 DNA: TGTGCCAGCAGTTCGCTGGGACAGATGAAAGAGACCCAGTACTTC. Supplemented by reference TRBV28 and TRBJ2-5, the full variable domain reads DVKVTQSSRYLVKRTGEKVFLECVQDMDHENMFWYRQDPGLGLRLIYFSYDVKMKEKGDIPEGYSVSREKKERFSLILESASTNQTSMYLCASSSLGQMKETQYFGPGTRLLVL.